A selection of T cell receptor beta chains follows, all from one sample in a study of CD4 T cells in relation to SARS-CoV-2 and coronaviruses. Assay: immunoSEQ multiplex PCR; the TCRdb copy retains only in-frame clones and omits some. The sample gives some 38,000 clones, over 70% of which show up once; approximately 20% is in the top ten. These receptors are not linked to any known antigen. Sequencing was carried out using memory CD4+ T cells from PBMCs, cultured in vitro. The receptors derive from an adult with COVID-19. CDR3s include the opening cysteine and the closing phenylalanine or tryptophan. The order of the fields is CDR3 protein, CDR3 DNA, clone size, V gene, CDR3 length, D gene, J gene. D genes are given only for firm matches. Size is omitted from some rows. Given values are once, few, many or a class for expanded clones.

CDR3 protein: CATSKGFAGELFF
CDR3 DNA: TGTGCCACCAGTAAGGGTTTCGCCGGGGAGCTGTTTTTT
clone size: .
V gene: TRBV24-1
CDR3 length: 13
D gene: .
J gene: TRBJ2-2

CDR3 protein: CATSSRGRQGGYEQYF
CDR3 DNA: TGTGCCACCAGTTCTAGGGGGAGACAGGGCGGTTACGAGCAGTACTTC
clone size: .
V gene: TRBV15
CDR3 length: 16
D gene: TRBD1
J gene: TRBJ2-7

CDR3 protein: CASSSDLYEQYF
CDR3 DNA: TGCGCCAGCAGCTCGGATCTCTACGAGCAGTACTTC
clone size: .
V gene: TRBV5-1
CDR3 length: 12
D gene: .
J gene: TRBJ2-7

CDR3 protein: CASSSGPYNEQFF
CDR3 DNA: TGTGCCAGTAGTAGCGGGCCCTACAATGAGCAGTTCTTC
clone size: .
V gene: TRBV19
CDR3 length: 13
D gene: .
J gene: TRBJ2-1

CDR3 protein: CASSVESSGELFF
CDR3 DNA: TGTGCCAGCAGTGTAGAGTCGTCCGGGGAGCTGTTTTTT
clone size: few
V gene: TRBV2
CDR3 length: 13
D gene: .
J gene: TRBJ2-2

CDR3 protein: CATSRGLSGRADPYEQYF
CDR3 DNA: TGTGCCACCAGCAGAGGTCTTAGCGGGAGGGCCGATCCCTACGAGCAGTACTTC
clone size: .
V gene: TRBV15
CDR3 length: 18
D gene: TRBD2
J gene: TRBJ2-7

CDR3 protein: CASSSRSAGENNEQFF
CDR3 DNA: TGTGCCAGCAGCTCTAGATCAGCGGGAGAAAACAATGAGCAGTTCTTC
clone size: .
V gene: TRBV11-3
CDR3 length: 16
D gene: TRBD2
J gene: TRBJ2-1

CDR3 protein: CATSELTSGSQTDTQYF
CDR3 DNA: TGTGCCACCAGTGAACTCACTAGCGGGAGTCAAACAGATACGCAGTATTTT
clone size: .
V gene: TRBV24-1
CDR3 length: 17
D gene: TRBD2
J gene: TRBJ2-3

CDR3 protein: CASSEEGSHTF
CDR3 DNA: TGTGCCAGCAGTGAAGAAGGGTCGCACACCTTC
clone size: .
V gene: TRBV2
CDR3 length: 11
D gene: .
J gene: TRBJ1-2

CDR3 protein: CATETEGLEQYF
CDR3 DNA: TGTGCCACCGAGACAGAGGGCCTCGAGCAGTACTTC
clone size: .
V gene: TRBV6-5
CDR3 length: 12
D gene: .
J gene: TRBJ2-7

CDR3 protein: CASSEDLTGPPYEQYF
CDR3 DNA: TGTGCCAGCAGTGAAGACCTAACAGGTCCCCCCTACGAGCAGTACTTC
clone size: .
V gene: TRBV2
CDR3 length: 16
D gene: .
J gene: TRBJ2-7

CDR3 protein: CASKVVATTNEKLFF
CDR3 DNA: TGTGCCAGTAAGGTTGTCGCAACGACTAATGAAAAACTGTTTTTT
clone size: once
V gene: TRBV19
CDR3 length: 15
D gene: .
J gene: TRBJ1-4

CDR3 protein: CASSQKVEGYTEAFF
CDR3 DNA: TGCGCCAGCAGCCAGAAGGTAGAAGGTTACACTGAAGCTTTCTTT
clone size: .
V gene: TRBV4-3
CDR3 length: 15
D gene: .
J gene: TRBJ1-1

CDR3 protein: CSATGNTEAFF
CDR3 DNA: TGCAGTGCTACAGGGAACACTGAAGCTTTCTTT
clone size: .
V gene: TRBV20-1
CDR3 length: 11
D gene: .
J gene: TRBJ1-1

CDR3 protein: CASSGGTSGSYEQFF
CDR3 DNA: TGTGCCAGCAGCGGCGGGACTAGCGGGAGTTATGAGCAGTTCTTC
clone size: few
V gene: TRBV7-9
CDR3 length: 15
D gene: TRBD2
J gene: TRBJ2-1

CDR3 protein: CASSLRGNSLFF
CDR3 DNA: TGTGCCAGCAGCCTCAGGGGGAACTCGCTTTTCTTC
clone size: .
V gene: TRBV11-3
CDR3 length: 12
D gene: TRBD1
J gene: TRBJ2-1

CDR3 protein: CATSDSDTDTQYF
CDR3 DNA: TGTGCCACCAGTGATAGCGACACAGATACGCAGTATTTT
clone size: .
V gene: TRBV24-1
CDR3 length: 13
D gene: .
J gene: TRBJ2-3

CDR3 protein: CASSMSQGLWEKLFF
CDR3 DNA: TGTGCCAGTAGTATGTCCCAGGGCCTTTGGGAAAAACTGTTTTTT
clone size: .
V gene: TRBV19
CDR3 length: 15
D gene: .
J gene: TRBJ1-4

CDR3 protein: CASSLARSYEQYF
CDR3 DNA: TGTGCCAGCAGCTTGGCCAGGTCCTACGAGCAGTACTTC
clone size: .
V gene: TRBV5-4
CDR3 length: 13
D gene: .
J gene: TRBJ2-7

CDR3 protein: CASSLVLNEQFF
CDR3 DNA: TGTGCCAGCAGCTTAGTTCTCAATGAGCAGTTCTTC
clone size: .
V gene: TRBV7-2
CDR3 length: 12
D gene: .
J gene: TRBJ2-1

CDR3 protein: CASRPKGRMNTEAFF
CDR3 DNA: TGCGCCAGCAGGCCGAAGGGACGGATGAACACTGAAGCTTTCTTT
clone size: .
V gene: TRBV5-1
CDR3 length: 15
D gene: .
J gene: TRBJ1-1

CDR3 protein: CASSEGGSNEKLFF
CDR3 DNA: TGTGCCAGCAGTGAAGGGGGATCTAATGAAAAACTGTTTTTT
clone size: .
V gene: TRBV6-1
CDR3 length: 14
D gene: .
J gene: TRBJ1-4

CDR3 protein: CASSYSIAAGELFF
CDR3 DNA: TGTGCCAGCAGTTACTCGATCGCGGCCGGGGAGCTGTTTTTT
clone size: .
V gene: TRBV6-2/TRBV6-3
CDR3 length: 14
D gene: .
J gene: TRBJ2-2

CDR3 protein: CAWSVRGADEQYF
CDR3 DNA: TGTGCCTGGAGTGTACGGGGAGCCGACGAGCAGTACTTC
clone size: .
V gene: TRBV30
CDR3 length: 13
D gene: .
J gene: TRBJ2-7

CDR3 protein: CASSLAREETQYF
CDR3 DNA: TGTGCCAGCAGCTTAGCCAGGGAAGAGACCCAGTACTTC
clone size: .
V gene: TRBV7-8
CDR3 length: 13
D gene: .
J gene: TRBJ2-5

CDR3 protein: CASSRRPGQGPPGELFF
CDR3 DNA: TGTGCCAGCAGTCGACGCCCGGGACAGGGGCCCCCCGGGGAGCTGTTTTTT
clone size: .
V gene: TRBV28
CDR3 length: 17
D gene: TRBD1
J gene: TRBJ2-2

CDR3 protein: CASSSSLAGGKTQYF
CDR3 DNA: TGTGCCAGCAGTTCCTCACTAGCGGGAGGAAAGACCCAGTACTTC
clone size: .
V gene: TRBV27
CDR3 length: 15
D gene: TRBD2
J gene: TRBJ2-5

CDR3 protein: CASSTPGGGTEAFF
CDR3 DNA: TGTGCCAGTAGTACCCCGGGGGGGGGCACTGAAGCTTTCTTT
clone size: .
V gene: TRBV19
CDR3 length: 14
D gene: .
J gene: TRBJ1-1

CDR3 protein: CASSVGGQGGSNEKLFF
CDR3 DNA: TGTGCCAGCAGCGTAGGGGGACAGGGGGGATCTAATGAAAAACTGTTTTTT
clone size: .
V gene: TRBV9
CDR3 length: 17
D gene: TRBD1
J gene: TRBJ1-4

CDR3 protein: CASSYGGETQYF
CDR3 DNA: TGTGCCAGCAGTTACGGCGGGGAGACCCAGTACTTC
clone size: .
V gene: TRBV6-5
CDR3 length: 12
D gene: .
J gene: TRBJ2-5

CDR3 protein: CASSLNSAPQDEQYF
CDR3 DNA: TGTGCCAGCAGCCTAAACTCAGCCCCCCAGGACGAGCAGTACTTC
clone size: .
V gene: TRBV6-6
CDR3 length: 15
D gene: .
J gene: TRBJ2-7

CDR3 protein: CASSPRLNTDTQYF
CDR3 DNA: TGTGCCAGCAGCCCTCGACTCAACACAGATACGCAGTATTTT
clone size: .
V gene: TRBV9
CDR3 length: 14
D gene: .
J gene: TRBJ2-3

CDR3 protein: CASSSRQGANTEAFF
CDR3 DNA: TGTGCCAGCAGCTCTCGACAGGGGGCGAACACTGAAGCTTTCTTT
clone size: few
V gene: TRBV7-6
CDR3 length: 15
D gene: TRBD1
J gene: TRBJ1-1

CDR3 protein: CASSLGPYNEQFF
CDR3 DNA: TGTGCCAGCAGCTTAGGCCCCTACAATGAGCAGTTCTTC
clone size: few
V gene: TRBV7-9
CDR3 length: 13
D gene: .
J gene: TRBJ2-1

CDR3 protein: CASSHPTGTPYNEQFF
CDR3 DNA: TGCGCCAGCAGCCACCCGACCGGGACGCCCTACAATGAGCAGTTCTTC
clone size: .
V gene: TRBV4-1
CDR3 length: 16
D gene: .
J gene: TRBJ2-1

CDR3 protein: CASRNPGTTNEKLFF
CDR3 DNA: TGTGCCAGCAGGAACCCCGGGACAACTAATGAAAAACTGTTTTTT
clone size: .
V gene: TRBV6-5
CDR3 length: 15
D gene: .
J gene: TRBJ1-4

CDR3 protein: CASRPQGAGETQYF
CDR3 DNA: TGTGCCAGCAGGCCACAGGGGGCCGGAGAGACCCAGTACTTC
clone size: .
V gene: TRBV6-5
CDR3 length: 14
D gene: TRBD1
J gene: TRBJ2-5

CDR3 protein: CASSLGQQPSYEQYF
CDR3 DNA: TGTGCCAGCAGCTTAGGCCAACAACCCTCCTACGAGCAGTACTTC
clone size: .
V gene: TRBV7-9
CDR3 length: 15
D gene: .
J gene: TRBJ2-7

CDR3 protein: CASSFTPATNEKLFF
CDR3 DNA: TGCGCCAGCAGCTTTACACCAGCAACTAATGAAAAACTGTTTTTT
clone size: .
V gene: TRBV5-1
CDR3 length: 15
D gene: .
J gene: TRBJ1-4

CDR3 protein: CASSPTQAGPLYEQYF
CDR3 DNA: TGTGCCAGCAGTCCAACTCAAGCAGGTCCGCTTTACGAGCAGTACTTC
clone size: .
V gene: TRBV9
CDR3 length: 16
D gene: .
J gene: TRBJ2-7